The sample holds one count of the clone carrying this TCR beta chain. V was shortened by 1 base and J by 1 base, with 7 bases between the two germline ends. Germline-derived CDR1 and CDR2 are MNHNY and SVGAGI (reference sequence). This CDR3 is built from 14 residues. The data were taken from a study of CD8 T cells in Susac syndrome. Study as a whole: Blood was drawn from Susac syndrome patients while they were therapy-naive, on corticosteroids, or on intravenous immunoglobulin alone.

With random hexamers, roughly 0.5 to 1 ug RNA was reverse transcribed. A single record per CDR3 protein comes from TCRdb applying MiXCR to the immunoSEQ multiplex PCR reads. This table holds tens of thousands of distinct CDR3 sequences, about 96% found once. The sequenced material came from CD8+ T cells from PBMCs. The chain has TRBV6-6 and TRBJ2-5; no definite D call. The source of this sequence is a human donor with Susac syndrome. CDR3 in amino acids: CASSYWKSQETQYF. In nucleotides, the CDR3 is TGTGCCAGCAGTTACTGGAAGAGCCAAGAGACCCAGTACTTC.